Below, 4 T cell receptor beta chains from the same sample are listed, as sequenced in a study of shared clonotypes between healthy human individuals. Naive CD8 cells, CD45RO-negative and positively selected for CCR7, excluded terminally differentiated effector memory CD45RA+ cells. The repertoire was sequenced with immunoSEQ multiplex PCR; TCRdb's copy has only in-frame clones and lacks some. The sample carries about 2.1 million clones, approximately 92% recorded once. The sample comprised naive CD8+ T cells from PBMCs. The receptors come from a man between 18 and 35 years old in good health. Some clones in this sample may be carry-over from other donors' samples.

Points on this clone: Other DNA sequences of this sample code for an identical CDR3. The chain is built from TRBV4-2 and TRBJ2-2, with 8 bases aligning to TRBD2. V lost 1 base to trimming and J lost 1 base; unmatched junction nucleotides: 2. The CDR3 extends over 16 amino acids. Germline V gene lookup returns CDR1 LGHNA and CDR2 YNFKEQ. CDR3 loop: CASSQVAGGNTGELFF. CDR3 in DNA: TGTGCCAGCAGCCAAGTGGCGGGGGGGAACACCGGGGAGCTGTTTTTT.

The chain links TRBV7-2 to TRBJ1-1, with D perhaps TRBD1 (5 bases). V lost 1 base and J 1 base, leaving 16 bases between the germline ends. The CDR3 extends over 17 amino acids. Germline V gives CDR1 SGHTA, CDR2 FQGNSA. CDR3 in amino acids: CASSLEIYLTANTEAFF. The CDR3 coding sequence is TGTGCCAGCAGCTTAGAAATATACCTGACAGCGAACACTGAAGCTTTCTTT.

The chain links TRBV6-6 to TRBJ2-2; D gene ambiguous. The V gene lost 5 bases and the J gene lost 9 bases, with 10 bases spanning the gap. Germline V gene sequence: CDR1 MNHNY, CDR2 SVGAGI (reference sequence). This CDR3 contains 12 residues. DNA of the CDR3: TGTGCCAGCAGTCCAGTCCTTTGGGAGCTGTTTTTT. Encoded protein: CASSPVLWELFF.

The chain uses TRBV21-1 and TRBJ1-2; the tabulated D call, TRBD1, remains unverified against the DNA. TRBV21-1 is shown as a pseudogene. The CDR3 sequence is 13 residues long. The CDR3 region has the DNA TGTGCCAGCAGCACCGGACAGGATAGTGGCTACACCTTC. Protein: CASSTGQDSGYTF.